A single sample is the source of the 27 T cell receptor beta chains below, sequenced in a study of cytotoxic CD8 clonotypes in ibrutinib-treated CLL. TCRdb keeps only in-frame clones here, not all; method: immunoSEQ multiplex PCR. The sample contains over 65,000 clones, roughly 77% of which appear only once. The starting material was PBMCs, obtained after 12 months of ibrutinib treatment. These receptors originate from a human donor with chronic lymphocytic leukemia.

This chain connects TRBV15 to TRBJ2-5; D remains ambiguous. V was pared by 5 bases and J by 1 base, with 14 bases between. The length of the CDR3 is 15 residues. Per the germline V gene, CDR1 is LNHNV and CDR2 is YYDKDF (reference sequence). In nucleotides, the CDR3 is TGTGCCACCAGCCCCCAGTCCCCTACCCAAGAGACCCAGTACTTC. It codes for CATSPQSPTQETQYF.

J is TRBJ2-5 and V is TRBV2, with D unresolved. Germline V gene lookup returns CDR1 SNHLY and CDR2 FYNNEI. The CDR3 length is 14 residues. The germline V and J ends were trimmed by 6 bases and 2 bases, with 13 bases remaining between them. The CDR3 region is CASSVPGQQETQYF. The DNA of the CDR3 is TGTGCCAGCAGCGTCCCGGGCCAGCAAGAGACCCAGTACTTC.

The genes are TRBV7-2 and TRBJ2-3; D is perhaps TRBD1 (6 bases). The CDR3 consists of 14 residues. Between the trimmed V and J ends, which lost 7 bases and 4 bases, there was a span of 15 bases. Germline loops: CDR1 SGHTA, CDR2 FQGNSA. CDR3 protein: CASNLGRGPDTQYF. The CDR3 DNA is TGTGCCAGCAACCTAGGCAGGGGACCAGATACGCAGTATTTT.

The rearrangement joins TRBV7-9 to TRBJ2-5, with D perhaps matching TRBD1 (5 bases). The length of the CDR3 is 13 residues. V lost 5 bases and J lost 3, with 10 bases in between. Germline loops: CDR1 SEHNR, CDR2 FQNEAQ (reference sequence). The CDR3 DNA sequence: TGTGCCAGCAGCCCTGGGGCCAAAGAGACCCAGTACTTC. Protein: CASSPGAKETQYF.

CDR3 protein: CASSLRDTQYF. The CDR3 DNA is TGTGCCAGCAGCCTCCGGGATACGCAGTATTTT. The chain joins TRBV6-5 to TRBJ2-3; no clear D. Per the germline V gene, CDR1 is MNHEY and CDR2 is SVGAGI. The ends were cut back, 6 bases at V and 6 bases at J, with 7 bases in the middle. The CDR3 consists of 11 residues.

The CDR3 DNA follows: TGTGCCACCAGCAGAGATTGGGGTTCAGATACGCAGTATTTT. It is translated as CATSRDWGSDTQYF. The chain links TRBV15 to TRBJ2-3; D not resolved. From germline, CDR1 is LNHNV and CDR2 YYDKDF (reference sequence). Trimming took off 0 bases at V and 4 bases at J, with 8 bases between the two ends. This CDR3 is 14 amino acids long.

This clone was detected only once. The chain links TRBV5-1 to TRBJ1-4, with a tentative D call TRBD1 (5 bases). V lost 0 bases and J lost 5, with 11 bases in between. The germline V gene encodes CDR1 SGHRS and CDR2 YFSETQ. CDR3 length: 15 residues. CDR3 DNA: TGCGCCAGCAGCTTGGTGGTCGGGGGAAATGAAAAACTGTTTTTT. Its protein product is CASSLVVGGNEKLFF.

The CDR3 DNA reads as TGTGCCATCAGAGCTAGCGGGGACCACAATGAGCAGTTCTTC. As protein: CAIRASGDHNEQFF. The chain couples TRBV10-3 to TRBJ2-1, with 9 nucleotides matching TRBD2. Germline lookup yields CDR1 ENHRY and CDR2 SYGVKD. CDR3 length: 14 residues. J was trimmed by 5 bases and V by 6 bases; bases with no gene match: 5.

V usage is TRBV29-1 and J usage is TRBJ1-5; D perhaps matches TRBD1 (6 bases). V gave up 4 bases and J gave up 7 bases, with 14 bases separating them. This CDR3 region has 13 residues. Germline lookup yields CDR1 SQVTM and CDR2 ANQGSEA. CDR3: CSVGSGGGQPQHF. CDR3 in DNA: TGCAGCGTTGGGTCCGGGGGCGGGCAGCCCCAGCATTTT.

This clone has only one observation. CDR3 nucleotide sequence: TGCGCCAGCAGCGCCGGGGCCCCCTACGAGCAGTACTTC. Protein sequence: CASSAGAPYEQYF. The V gene is TRBV5-1, the J gene TRBJ2-7; either TRBD1 or TRBD2 may fit D (5 bases each). The V end lost 4 bases, the J end lost 2 bases, and 10 bases lay between the germline ends. The germline gives CDR1 SGHRS, CDR2 YFSETQ. This CDR3 comprises 13 residues.

The CDR3 region is CASSIVGQATYNEQFF. The CDR3 DNA is TGTGCCAGTAGTATAGTGGGACAGGCGACCTACAATGAGCAGTTCTTC. The chain has TRBV19 and TRBJ2-1; 8 positions agree with TRBD1. Germline trimming cut 1 base from V and 2 bases from J; bases unmatched to any gene: 4. The CDR3 is 16 amino acids. Germline V gene lookup returns CDR1 LNHDA and CDR2 SQIVND (reference sequence).

Concerning this clone: The same CDR3 arises from other DNA sequences in this sample as well. The gene calls are TRBV7-3 and TRBJ2-3; weak D call: TRBD2 (5 bases). With 0 bases removed from V and 0 bases from J, the gap between germline ends came to 7 bases. This CDR3 has 15 amino acids. Germline V gene lookup returns CDR1 SGHTA and CDR2 FQGTGA. The CDR3 sequence: CASSLTGISTDTQYF. In DNA, the CDR3 is TGTGCCAGCAGCTTAACCGGGATTAGCACAGATACGCAGTATTTT.

The chain combines TRBV5-4 with TRBJ2-7; D gene uncertain. This CDR3 spans 15 amino acids. The V end lost 4 bases, the J end lost 1 base, and 15 bases lay between the germline ends. Germline V CDR1 and CDR2: SGHNT, YYREEE (reference sequence). CDR3 residues: CASSQGPDGSYEQYF. CDR3 in DNA: TGTGCCAGCAGCCAAGGCCCTGACGGATCCTACGAGCAGTACTTC.

This clone was counted a few times. CDR3 nucleotide sequence: TGTGCCAGTCGCCCCGGCGGTAATCAGCCCCAGCATTTT. It yields the protein CASRPGGNQPQHF. The chain joins TRBV27 to TRBJ1-5; D is undetermined. Germline V CDR1 and CDR2: MNHEY, SMNVEV (reference sequence). V was pared by 9 bases and J by 4 bases, with 13 bases between. CDR3 size: 13 residues.

The CDR3 DNA follows: TGTGCCTGGGGCAGCCAGAGCGGGAGCCCCGATACGCAGTATTTT. It is translated as CAWGSQSGSPDTQYF. The V and J genes are TRBV28 and TRBJ2-3; 8 bases map to TRBD2. The trim removed 11 bases at V and 6 bases at J, leaving 16 bases unmatched. Germline V gene data show CDR1 as MDHEN and CDR2 as SYDVKM. This CDR3 has 15 amino acids.

The CDR3 DNA reads as TGTGCCAGCAGTCAGGACAGGCCCGAAAGCTACACCTTC. Translated: CASSQDRPESYTF. The chain combines TRBV28 with TRBJ1-2, with 7 bases that match TRBD1. The CDR3 is 13 amino acids. Trimming took 5 bases from V and 9 from J; bases not matched to a gene: 9. From germline, CDR1 is MDHEN and CDR2 SYDVKM.

The CDR3 DNA reads TGTGCCAGTAACCATCAGGGGGGCTACAATGAGCAGTTCTTC. This sequence encodes CASNHQGGYNEQFF. The chain employs TRBV19 and TRBJ2-1; D is possibly TRBD1 (7 bases). CDR3 length equals 14 residues. Trimming took 7 bases from V and 3 from J, leaving 13 bases between them. Germline V gene lookup returns CDR1 LNHDA and CDR2 SQIVND (reference sequence).

This chain links TRBV5-4 with TRBJ2-1; tentatively, D is TRBD2 (7 bases). CDR1 and CDR2 from the germline V gene are SGHNT and YYREEE (reference sequence). The CDR3 consists of 16 residues. The ends were cut back, 0 bases at V and 4 bases at J, with 14 bases in the middle. The CDR3 nucleotides are TGTGCCAGCAGCTTGGGTGGCGGGGGCGTGTACAATGAGCAGTTCTTC. Translating it yields CASSLGGGGVYNEQFF.

J is TRBJ2-7 and V is TRBV18, with D perhaps matching TRBD2 (6 bases). The germline V gene encodes CDR1 KGHSH and CDR2 LQKENI. Trimming took off 1 base at V and 4 bases at J, with 17 bases between the two ends. This CDR3 comprises 16 residues. CDR3 amino acids: CASSPRAGPGPYEQYF. The CDR3 DNA reads as TGTGCCAGCTCACCACGGGCGGGACCGGGCCCTTACGAGCAGTACTTC.

J is TRBJ2-7 and V is TRBV7-2; 10 bases are shared with TRBD1. The CDR3 length is 14 residues. Germline trimming cut 1 base from V and 6 bases from J; bases unmatched to any gene: 3. The germline V gene has CDR1 SGHTA and CDR2 FQGNSA. CDR3 in DNA: TGTGCCAGCAGCTTAGGGACAGGGGGAAGCGAGCAGTACTTC. This gives the protein CASSLGTGGSEQYF.

The chain carries TRBV5-6 and TRBJ2-7; D uncertain. CDR1 and CDR2 (germline): SGHDT, YYEEEE. Trimming took 4 bases from V and 9 from J, leaving 11 bases between them. This CDR3 has 11 amino acids. CDR3: CASSPARGQYF. The CDR3, as DNA: TGTGCCAGCAGCCCGGCCCGCGGGCAGTACTTC.

The gene calls are TRBV28 and TRBJ2-3; D not certain. Germline values: CDR1 MDHEN, CDR2 SYDVKM. V was pared by 6 bases and J by 2 bases, with 6 bases between. The length of the CDR3 is 12 residues. The CDR3 is CASSVLTDTQYF. CDR3 nucleotides: TGTGCCAGCAGCGTGCTCACAGATACGCAGTATTTT. Supplemented by reference TRBV28 and TRBJ2-3, the full variable domain reads DVKVTQSSRYLVKRTGEKVFLECVQDMDHENMFWYRQDPGLGLRLIYFSYDVKMKEKGDIPEGYSVSREKKERFSLILESASTNQTSMYLCASSVLTDTQYFGPGTRLTVL.

V and J are TRBV4-3 and TRBJ1-4; D remains unclear. The CDR3 extends over 12 amino acids. The V gene lost 4 bases and the J gene lost 11 bases, with 11 bases spanning the gap. Germline V gene sequence: CDR1 LGHNA, CDR2 YSLEER. The CDR3 nucleotides read TGCGCCAGCAGCCCCCGGGGTGGGAAACTGTTTTTT. This sequence encodes CASSPRGGKLFF.

V is TRBV4-2 and J is TRBJ1-1; 7 positions agree with TRBD1. J was trimmed by 6 bases and V by 4 bases; bases with no gene match: 8. Germline-derived CDR1 and CDR2 are LGHNA and YNFKEQ. CDR3 length: 14 amino acids. The CDR3 DNA reads TGTGCCAGCAGCCCAGGGGGGACTCTCGCTGAAGCTTTCTTT. This translates into CASSPGGTLAEAFF.

This chain connects TRBV19 to TRBJ1-5; 9 positions agree with TRBD1. Germline V CDR1 and CDR2: LNHDA, SQIVND (reference sequence). The CDR3 loop spans 15 amino acids. J gave up 5 bases and V 9 bases, and 11 bases lay outside the gene matches. In DNA, the CDR3 is TGTGCCAGCAGACAGGACAGGGGACTCCATCAGCCCCAGCATTTT. Translation: CASRQDRGLHQPQHF. The full variable domain, rest sourced from reference TRBV19 and TRBJ1-5, is DGGITQSPKYLFRKEGQNVTLSCEQNLNHDAMYWYRQDPGQGLRLIYYSQIVNDFQKGDIAEGYSVSREKKESFPLTVTSAQKNPTAFYLCASRQDRGLHQPQHFGDGTRLSIL.

V gene TRBV7-9 combines with J gene TRBJ1-1; unclear D gene. The CDR3 totals 15 residues. Trimming shortened V by 1 base and J by 9 bases, and 18 bases separated the two germline ends. Germline CDR1 SEHNR, CDR2 FQNEAQ (reference sequence). The CDR3 here is CASSLVVSGPLQAFF. The CDR3 coding sequence is TGTGCCAGCAGCTTAGTGGTGTCCGGCCCCCTACAAGCTTTCTTT.

The genes are TRBV19 and TRBJ1-5; the D is unclear. V lost 1 base and J 5 bases, leaving 6 bases between the germline ends. The germline CDR1 and CDR2 sequences are LNHDA and SQIVND (reference sequence). The CDR3 is 13 residues long. The CDR3 reads CASSIVPHQPQHF. In DNA form, the CDR3 reads TGTGCCAGTAGTATAGTGCCGCATCAGCCCCAGCATTTT. Variable domain in full (rest from reference TRBV19 and TRBJ1-5): DGGITQSPKYLFRKEGQNVTLSCEQNLNHDAMYWYRQDPGQGLRLIYYSQIVNDFQKGDIAEGYSVSREKKESFPLTVTSAQKNPTAFYLCASSIVPHQPQHFGDGTRLSIL.